This T cell receptor (beta chain) was observed in a study of blood T cell repertoires in COVID-19. Deletions cut 0 bases from V and 2 bases from J, with 11 bases between. Germline-derived CDR1 and CDR2 are SGDLS and YYNGEE. This CDR3 comprises 15 residues. In the authors' methods: Reference gene primer amplification yielded estimated nucleated cell counts. Some clones are missing from TCRdb's copy, which holds only in-frame ones; the method was immunoSEQ multiplex PCR. V and J calls and clone size are copied from that table; D and trimming were computed from the DNA. The sample holds approximately 50,000 clones, about nine tenths seen once.

Sequencing was carried out using peripheral blood. This receptor was obtained from a man aged 50 or older with active COVID-19. The genes are TRBV9 and TRBJ1-1, with D perhaps matching TRBD1 (5 bases). The CDR3 DNA follows: TGTGCCAGCAGCGTAGTTGACAGCATTAACACTGAAGCTTTCTTT. Protein: CASSVVDSINTEAFF.